These T cell receptor beta chains were read from a single sample in a study of cytomegalovirus exposure and HLA in healthy donors. TCRdb's table, derived via immunoSEQ multiplex PCR, lists solely in-frame clones and lacks some. The top ten clones hold 4.5% of a sample with fewer than 200,000 clones, about two thirds of them seen once. What was sequenced was PBMCs. These receptor sequences come from a woman younger than 30 in good health and CMV-seropositive. Both conserved end residues are part of each CDR3. D genes are given only for firm matches. Only some rows state a clone size, as once, few, many or a class for expanded clones.

- | TRBJ2-5 | - | TRBV7-9 | TGTGCCAGCAGCCCCCGGGGGTTACGTGCGGAGACCCAGTACTTC | CASSPRGLRAETQYF
- | TRBJ2-4 | once | TRBV19 | TGTGCCAGTTGCCGGACTCCCGGAAACATTCAGTACTTC | CASCRTPGNIQYF
TRBD2 | TRBJ2-1 | - | TRBV5-1 | TGCGCCAGCAGCAAGACTAGCTCCTCCTACAATGAGCAGTTCTTC | CASSKTSSSYNEQFF
- | TRBJ2-2 | - | TRBV7-9 | TGTGCCAGCAGCTTTTTACTGGGGGGTAACACCGGGGAGCTGTTTTTT | CASSFLLGGNTGELFF
TRBD1 | TRBJ2-1 | - | TRBV18 | TGTGCCAGCTCACCCGAGGATAGGACAGGCCACTACAATGAGCAGTTCTTC | CASSPEDRTGHYNEQFF
TRBD1 | TRBJ1-5 | - | TRBV27 | TGTGCCAGCAGCACATCCGGGACAGGGAATCAGCCCCAGCATTTT | CASSTSGTGNQPQHF
TRBD2 | TRBJ2-3 | once | TRBV5-4 | TGTGCCAGCAGCTTGCGTAGCGGGGGCGCAGATACGCAGTATTTT | CASSLRSGGADTQYF
- | TRBJ2-7 | - | TRBV29-1 | TGCAGCGCCCAGGGTTCAGTCTACGAGCAGTACTTC | CSAQGSVYEQYF
- | TRBJ1-1 | - | TRBV30 | TGTGCCTGGAGTCAATCCGGGAGGGAGGGTGAAGCTTTCTTT | CAWSQSGREGEAFF
TRBD1 | TRBJ2-7 | few | TRBV7-2 | TGTGCCAGCAGCTTAGCGGTGACAGGGGGCAACGAGCAGTACTTC | CASSLAVTGGNEQYF
- | TRBJ2-7 | few | TRBV7-9 | TGTGCCAGCAGCTTAGGTAACTCCTACGAGCAGTACTTC | CASSLGNSYEQYF
TRBD2 | TRBJ2-1 | - | TRBV28 | TGTGCCATCTCTAGCGGGGGGAGACCCAATGAGCAGTTCTTC | CAISSGGRPNEQFF
- | TRBJ1-2 | - | TRBV6-5 | TGTGCCAGCAGTTATACCGGGGGGGATGGCTACACCTTC | CASSYTGGDGYTF
TRBD1 | TRBJ2-3 | - | TRBV18 | TGTGCCAGCTCACCAGGGACAGGGGGTAAACGGGATACGCAGTATTTT | CASSPGTGGKRDTQYF
- | TRBJ1-1 | - | TRBV27 | TGTGCCAGCAAATTGACAGGATCCTTCGGTGAAGCTTTCTTT | CASKLTGSFGEAFF
TRBD2 | TRBJ2-1 | - | TRBV5-5 | TGTGCCAGCAGCGTCGGGACTAGCGCCTACAATGAGCAGTTCTTC | CASSVGTSAYNEQFF
- | TRBJ1-1 | - | TRBV7-6 | TGTGCCAGCAGCCCTCGTGGCGGGGATACTGAAGCTTTCTTT | CASSPRGGDTEAFF
TRBD1 | TRBJ2-7 | - | TRBV4-1 | TGCGCCAGCAGTCTTTCTCCGGGACAGTCCAACGAGCAGTACTTC | CASSLSPGQSNEQYF
- | TRBJ2-3 | - | TRBV2 | TGTGCCAGCAGGCGGAACACAGATACGCAGTATTTT | CASRRNTDTQYF
- | TRBJ2-6 | - | TRBV19 | TGTGCCAGTTTTAGAGGTTCTGGGGCCAACGTCCTGACTTTC | CASFRGSGANVLTF
TRBD1 | TRBJ1-1 | once | TRBV18 | TGTGCCAGCTCAAAAAAGACAGGGGGCACTGAAGCTTTCTTT | CASSKKTGGTEAFF
TRBD1 | TRBJ1-2 | once | TRBV9 | TGTGCCAGCAGCGTAGACAGGGGGAGAGGTAATGGCTACACCTTC | CASSVDRGRGNGYTF
TRBD2 | TRBJ2-2 | - | TRBV10-2 | TGCGCCAGCAGGATACCGACTAGCGGGGGATTCACCGGGGAGCTGTTTTTT | CASRIPTSGGFTGELFF
TRBD2 | TRBJ2-2 | - | TRBV7-8 | TGTGCCAGCAGCCCCAGACTAGCGGGACTTACCGGGGAGCTGTTTTTT | CASSPRLAGLTGELFF
TRBD1 | TRBJ2-3 | - | TRBV6-4 | TGTGCCAGCAGCAGGACGGACAGGGGAGGCACAGATACGCAGTATTTT | CASSRTDRGGTDTQYF
- | TRBJ1-3 | - | TRBV14 | TGTGCCAGCAGCCCCTTCCCACCTCCTTACTTCGTCTCTGGAAACACCATATATTTT | CASSPFPPPYFVSGNTIYF
- | TRBJ1-5 | - | TRBV7-2 | TGTGCCAGCAGCCTACAGAAGAATCAGCCCCAGCATTTT | CASSLQKNQPQHF
- | TRBJ2-7 | - | TRBV6-5 | TGTGCCAGCAGTTATGGGAGCGAGCAGTACTTC | CASSYGSEQYF
- | TRBJ2-1 | - | TRBV4-1 | TGCGCCAGCAGCCAAGGGGTTCAACGGACATTAAACAATGAGCAGTTCTTC | CASSQGVQRTLNNEQFF
- | TRBJ2-7 | - | TRBV30 | TGTGCCTGGAGTGTACAACGTGTCAGCGTTAATCCGGTCCACGAGCAGTACTTC | CAWSVQRVSVNPVHEQYF
TRBD1 | TRBJ1-1 | few | TRBV7-8 | TGTGCCAGCAGCTTAGGGCGGGTGACAGGGCTGAACACTGAAGCTTTCTTT | CASSLGRVTGLNTEAFF
TRBD1 | TRBJ1-1 | - | TRBV27 | TGTGCCAGCAGTTCCCCCCGGACAGGAATGAACACTGAAGCTTTCTTT | CASSSPRTGMNTEAFF
- | TRBJ1-4 | - | TRBV28 | TGTGCCAGCAAGGCCCAGGGAAAAACTTATGAAAAACTGTTTTTT | CASKAQGKTYEKLFF
- | TRBJ1-2 | - | TRBV27 | TGTGCCAGCAGTTATTATTGGGGCGTGGGTGGCTACACCTTC | CASSYYWGVGGYTF
- | TRBJ1-5 | - | TRBV6-6 | TGTGCCAGCAGTTACCCCGGGATGGAGAGCAATCAGCCCCAGCATTTT | CASSYPGMESNQPQHF